This T cell receptor beta chain was observed in a study of response to subunit inactivated influenza vaccine. Study findings and constraints: There was a suggestion from the authors that each seasonal influenza vaccination recruits few new T cells.

Remarks on this clonotype: Antigen unknown. Its ends do not fully match the called genes, so a read error is possible.

In germline, CDR1 is SGHVS, CDR2 FNYEAQ. The CDR3 consists of 12 residues. One entry per CDR3 protein results from TCRdb running MiXCR on the RT-PCR reads. The repertoire includes around 580,000 distinct CDR3 sequences, around 15% of them detected once, and more than 9.5% sits in the top ten. This chain joins TRBV7-6 and TRBJ2-2, with D possibly TRBD1 on 6 matching bases. Sequenced here: PBMCs from blood, sampled about 12 days after vaccination. The clonotype comes from a man aged 50-60 years who received an inactivated influenza vaccine. The CDR3 DNA reads as TGTGCCAGCAGCTTAGGTCGACAGGAGATGTTTTTT. Encoded protein: CASSLGRQEMFF.